Sequencing of this T cell receptor beta chain was carried out in a study of blood T cell repertoires in COVID-19. Repertoires were generated with immunoSEQ multiplex PCR, while TCRdb's copy carries only in-frame clones and drops some. The sample includes about 98,000 clones, roughly 80% of them seen just once. V was shortened by 3 bases and J by 5 bases, with 10 bases between the two germline ends. This CDR3 is built from 13 residues. The V gene's germline CDR1 is MGHDK and CDR2 SYGVNS. The source of this sequence is a man aged 55 to 70 with active or convalescent COVID-19. The chain uses TRBV25-1 and TRBJ1-2, with D unresolved. Sequenced input: peripheral blood. This chain's CDR3 is CASSEDGGYGYTF. The CDR3, as DNA: TGTGCCAGCAGTGAGGACGGAGGATATGGCTACACCTTC.